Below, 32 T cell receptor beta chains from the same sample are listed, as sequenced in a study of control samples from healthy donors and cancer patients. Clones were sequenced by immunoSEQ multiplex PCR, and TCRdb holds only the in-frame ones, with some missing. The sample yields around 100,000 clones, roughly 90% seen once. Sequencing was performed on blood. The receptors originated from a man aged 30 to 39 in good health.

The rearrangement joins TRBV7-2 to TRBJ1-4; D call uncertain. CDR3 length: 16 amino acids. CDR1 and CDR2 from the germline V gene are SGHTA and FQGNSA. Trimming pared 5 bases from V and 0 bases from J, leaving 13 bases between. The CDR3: CASSPQRTSTNEKLFF. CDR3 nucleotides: TGTGCCAGCAGCCCCCAGCGAACCTCAACTAATGAAAAACTGTTTTTT.

CDR3: CASSIGDGSAHEQYF. The CDR3 region has the DNA TGTGCCAGTAGTATAGGTGACGGGAGTGCCCACGAGCAGTACTTC. The V and J genes are TRBV19 and TRBJ2-7; D possibly corresponds to TRBD2 (6 bases). Between the trimmed V and J ends, which lost 1 base and 5 bases, there was a span of 15 bases. This CDR3 is built from 15 residues. Germline loops: CDR1 LNHDA, CDR2 SQIVND (reference sequence).

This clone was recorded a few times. The DNA of the CDR3 is TGTGCCAGCAGCCCCTCCACACAGAACTATGGCTACACCTTC. Amino acids: CASSPSTQNYGYTF. The chain couples TRBV7-2 to TRBJ1-2; D is undetermined. This CDR3 is 14 amino acids long. Germline V lookup: CDR1 SGHTA, CDR2 FQGNSA. V shed 5 bases and J shed 2 bases, with 12 bases lying between them.

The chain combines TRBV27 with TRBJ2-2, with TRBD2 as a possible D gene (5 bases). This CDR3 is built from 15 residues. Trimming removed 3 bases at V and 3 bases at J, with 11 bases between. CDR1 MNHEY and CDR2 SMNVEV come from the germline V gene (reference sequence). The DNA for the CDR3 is TGTGCCAGCAGTTTGGGCGGGCGGTACACCGGGGAGCTGTTTTTT. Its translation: CASSLGGRYTGELFF.

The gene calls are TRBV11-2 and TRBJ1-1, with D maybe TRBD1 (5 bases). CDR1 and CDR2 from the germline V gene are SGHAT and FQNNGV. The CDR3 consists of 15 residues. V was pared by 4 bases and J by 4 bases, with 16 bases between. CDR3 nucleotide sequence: TGTGCCAGCAGCTCCAGATTCGGGGGAGGCACTGAAGCTTTCTTT. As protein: CASSSRFGGGTEAFF.

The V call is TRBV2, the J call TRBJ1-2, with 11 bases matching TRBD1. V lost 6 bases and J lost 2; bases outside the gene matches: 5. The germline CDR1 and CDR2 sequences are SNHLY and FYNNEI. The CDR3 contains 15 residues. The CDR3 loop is CASSAGQGGNYGYTF. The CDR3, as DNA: TGTGCCAGCAGCGCGGGACAGGGGGGAAACTATGGCTACACCTTC.

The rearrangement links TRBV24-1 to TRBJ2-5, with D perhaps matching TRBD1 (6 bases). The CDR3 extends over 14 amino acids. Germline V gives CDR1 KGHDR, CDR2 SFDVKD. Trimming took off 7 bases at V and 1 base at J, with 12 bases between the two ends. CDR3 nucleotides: TGTGCCACCAGCATGAGGGGGTCCCAAGAGACCCAGTACTTC. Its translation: CATSMRGSQETQYF.

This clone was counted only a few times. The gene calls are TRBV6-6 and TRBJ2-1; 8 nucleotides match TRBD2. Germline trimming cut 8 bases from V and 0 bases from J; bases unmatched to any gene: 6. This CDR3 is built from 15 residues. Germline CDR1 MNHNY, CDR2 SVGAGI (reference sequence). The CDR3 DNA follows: TGTGCCAGCTTAGGCGGGGGGAGCTCCTACAATGAGCAGTTCTTC. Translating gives CASLGGGSSYNEQFF.

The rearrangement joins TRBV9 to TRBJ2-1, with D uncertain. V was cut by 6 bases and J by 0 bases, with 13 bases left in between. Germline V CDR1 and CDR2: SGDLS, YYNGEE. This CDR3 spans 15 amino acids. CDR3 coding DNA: TGTGCCAGCACTGTGACACCCAGCTCCTACAATGAGCAGTTCTTC. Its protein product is CASTVTPSSYNEQFF.

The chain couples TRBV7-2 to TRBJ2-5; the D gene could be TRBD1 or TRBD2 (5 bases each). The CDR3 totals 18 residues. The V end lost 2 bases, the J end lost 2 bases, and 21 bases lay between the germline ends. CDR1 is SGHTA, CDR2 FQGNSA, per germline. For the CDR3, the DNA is TGTGCCAGCAGCTTACGGCAGGGACGGAGCGGAAATCAAGAGACCCAGTACTTC. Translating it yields CASSLRQGRSGNQETQYF. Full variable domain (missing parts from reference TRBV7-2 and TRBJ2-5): GAGVSQSPSNKVTEKGKDVELRCDPISGHTALYWYRQSLGQGLEFLIYFQGNSAPDKSGLPSDRFSAERTGGSVSTLTIQRTQQEDSAVYLCASSLRQGRSGNQETQYFGPGTRLLVL.

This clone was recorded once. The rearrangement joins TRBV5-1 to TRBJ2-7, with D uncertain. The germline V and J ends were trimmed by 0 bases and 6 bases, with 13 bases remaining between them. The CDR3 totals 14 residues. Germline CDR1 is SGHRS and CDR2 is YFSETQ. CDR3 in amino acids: CASSLADVGSEQYF. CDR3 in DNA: TGCGCCAGCAGCTTGGCCGACGTAGGCTCCGAGCAGTACTTC.

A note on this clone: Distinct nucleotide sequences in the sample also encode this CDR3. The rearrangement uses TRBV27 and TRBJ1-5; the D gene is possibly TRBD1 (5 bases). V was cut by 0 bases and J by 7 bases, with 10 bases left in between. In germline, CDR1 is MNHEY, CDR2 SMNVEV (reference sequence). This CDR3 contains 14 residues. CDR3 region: CASSLSGGGQPQHF. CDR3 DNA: TGTGCCAGCAGTTTATCGGGGGGGGGACAGCCCCAGCATTTT.

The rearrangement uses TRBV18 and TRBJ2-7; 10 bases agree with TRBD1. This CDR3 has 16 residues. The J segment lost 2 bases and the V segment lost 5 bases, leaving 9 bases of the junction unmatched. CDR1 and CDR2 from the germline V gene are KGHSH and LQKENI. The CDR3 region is CASSLGPGTGAYEQYV. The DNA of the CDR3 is TGTGCCAGCTCATTGGGGCCCGGGACAGGGGCCTACGAGCAGTACGTC.

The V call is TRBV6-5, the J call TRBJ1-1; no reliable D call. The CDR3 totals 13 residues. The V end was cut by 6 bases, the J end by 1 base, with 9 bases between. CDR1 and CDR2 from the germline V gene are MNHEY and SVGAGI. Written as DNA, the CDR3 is TGTGCCAGCAGACCCAACAGGAACACTGAAGCTTTCTTT. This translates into CASRPNRNTEAFF.

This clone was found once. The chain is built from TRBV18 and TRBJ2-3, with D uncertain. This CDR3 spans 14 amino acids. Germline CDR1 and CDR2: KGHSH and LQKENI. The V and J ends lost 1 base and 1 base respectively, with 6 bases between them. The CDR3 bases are TGTGCCAGCTCACCACGCGAAGGCACAGATACGCAGTATTTT. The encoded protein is CASSPREGTDTQYF.

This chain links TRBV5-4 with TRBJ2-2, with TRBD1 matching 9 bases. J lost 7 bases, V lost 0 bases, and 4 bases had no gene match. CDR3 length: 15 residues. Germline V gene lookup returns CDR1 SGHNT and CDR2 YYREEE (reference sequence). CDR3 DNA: TGTGCCAGCAGCTTGGTGACAGGGGGTGTCGGGGAGCTGTTTTTT. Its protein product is CASSLVTGGVGELFF.

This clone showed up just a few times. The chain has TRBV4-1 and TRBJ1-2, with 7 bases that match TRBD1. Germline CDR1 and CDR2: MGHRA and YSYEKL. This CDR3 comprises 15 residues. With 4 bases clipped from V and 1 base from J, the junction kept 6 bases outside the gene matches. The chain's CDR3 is CASSPIQGNNYGYTF. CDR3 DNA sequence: TGCGCCAGCAGCCCTATACAGGGGAATAACTATGGCTACACCTTC.

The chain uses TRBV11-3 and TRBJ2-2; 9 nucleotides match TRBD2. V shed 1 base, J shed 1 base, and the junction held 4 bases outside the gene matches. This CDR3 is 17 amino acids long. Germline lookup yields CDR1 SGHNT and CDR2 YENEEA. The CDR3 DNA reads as TGTGCCAGCAGCTTAGGTGCACTAGCGGGGAACACCGGGGAGCTGTTTTTT. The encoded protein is CASSLGALAGNTGELFF.

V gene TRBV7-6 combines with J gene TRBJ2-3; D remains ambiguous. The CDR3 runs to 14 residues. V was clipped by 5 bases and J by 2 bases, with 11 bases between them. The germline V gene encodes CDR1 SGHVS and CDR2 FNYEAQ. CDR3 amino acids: CASSQNRVTDTQYF. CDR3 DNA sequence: TGTGCCAGCAGCCAGAACCGGGTCACAGATACGCAGTATTTT.

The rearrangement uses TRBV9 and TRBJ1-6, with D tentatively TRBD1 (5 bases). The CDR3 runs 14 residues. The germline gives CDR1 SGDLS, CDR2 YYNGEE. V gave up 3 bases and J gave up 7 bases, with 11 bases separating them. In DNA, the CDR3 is TGTGCCAGCAGCGCCGAGGGGTTCAATTCACCCCTCCACTTT. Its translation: CASSAEGFNSPLHF.

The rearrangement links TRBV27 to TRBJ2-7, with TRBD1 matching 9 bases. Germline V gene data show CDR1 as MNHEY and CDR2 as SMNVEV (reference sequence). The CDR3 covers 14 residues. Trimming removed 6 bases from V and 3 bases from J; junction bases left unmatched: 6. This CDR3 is CASRIRTGDYEQYV. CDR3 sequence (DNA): TGTGCCAGCAGAATAAGGACAGGGGACTACGAGCAGTACGTC.

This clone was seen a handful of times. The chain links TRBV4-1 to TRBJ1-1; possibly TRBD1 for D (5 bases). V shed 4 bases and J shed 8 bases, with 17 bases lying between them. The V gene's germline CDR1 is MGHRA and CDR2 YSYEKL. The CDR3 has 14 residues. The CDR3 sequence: CASSPDLDRDEAFF. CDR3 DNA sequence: TGCGCCAGCAGCCCAGATCTCGACAGAGACGAAGCTTTCTTT.

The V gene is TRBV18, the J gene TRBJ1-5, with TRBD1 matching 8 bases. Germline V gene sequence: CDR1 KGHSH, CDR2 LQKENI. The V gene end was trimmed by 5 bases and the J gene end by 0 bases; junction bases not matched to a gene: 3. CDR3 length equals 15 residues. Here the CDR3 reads CASSRTGHSNQPQHF. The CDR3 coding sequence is TGTGCCAGCTCAAGGACAGGGCATAGCAATCAGCCCCAGCATTTT.

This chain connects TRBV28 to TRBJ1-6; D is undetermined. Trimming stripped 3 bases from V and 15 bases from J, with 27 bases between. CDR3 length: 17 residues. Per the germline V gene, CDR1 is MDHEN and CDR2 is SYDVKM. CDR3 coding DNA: TGTGCCAGCAGTTTCGTTATCGGAGCAGGCCACCTCTTAATCCTCCACTTT. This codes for CASSFVIGAGHLLILHF.

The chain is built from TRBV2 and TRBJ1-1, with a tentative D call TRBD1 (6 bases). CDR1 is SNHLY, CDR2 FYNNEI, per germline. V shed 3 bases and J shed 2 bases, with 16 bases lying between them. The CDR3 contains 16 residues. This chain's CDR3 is CASSDQGRRLNTEAFF. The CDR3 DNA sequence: TGTGCCAGCAGTGATCAGGGGCGGCGGCTAAACACTGAAGCTTTCTTT.

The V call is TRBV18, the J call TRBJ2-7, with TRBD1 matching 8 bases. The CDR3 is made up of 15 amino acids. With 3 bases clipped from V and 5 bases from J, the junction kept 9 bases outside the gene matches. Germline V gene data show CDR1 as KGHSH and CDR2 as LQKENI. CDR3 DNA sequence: TGTGCCAGCTCACCTCCCGGGACAGGTCACGACGAGCAGTACTTC. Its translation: CASSPPGTGHDEQYF. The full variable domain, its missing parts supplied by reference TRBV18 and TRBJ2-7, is NAGVMQNPRHLVRRRGQEARLRCSPMKGHSHVYWYRQLPEEGLKFMVYLQKENIIDESGMPKERFSAEFPKEGPSILRIQQVVRGDSAAYFCASSPPGTGHDEQYFGPGTRLTVT.

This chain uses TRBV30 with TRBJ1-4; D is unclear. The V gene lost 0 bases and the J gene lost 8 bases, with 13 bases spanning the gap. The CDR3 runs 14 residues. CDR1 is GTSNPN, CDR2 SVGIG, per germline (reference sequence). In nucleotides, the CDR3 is TGTGCCTGGAGTGTAGGACGGGCATACGAAAAACTGTTTTTT. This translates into CAWSVGRAYEKLFF.

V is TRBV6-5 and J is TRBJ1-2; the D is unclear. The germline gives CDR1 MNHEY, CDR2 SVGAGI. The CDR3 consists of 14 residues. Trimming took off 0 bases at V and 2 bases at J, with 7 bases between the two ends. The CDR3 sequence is CASSYSVSNYGYTF. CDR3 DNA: TGTGCCAGCAGTTACTCGGTATCGAACTATGGCTACACCTTC.

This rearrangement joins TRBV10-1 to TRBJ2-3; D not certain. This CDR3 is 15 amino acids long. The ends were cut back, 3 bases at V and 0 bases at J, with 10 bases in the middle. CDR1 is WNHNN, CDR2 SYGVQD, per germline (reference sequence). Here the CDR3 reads CASSDWETSTDTQYF. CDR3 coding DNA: TGCGCCAGCAGTGATTGGGAAACTAGCACAGATACGCAGTATTTT.

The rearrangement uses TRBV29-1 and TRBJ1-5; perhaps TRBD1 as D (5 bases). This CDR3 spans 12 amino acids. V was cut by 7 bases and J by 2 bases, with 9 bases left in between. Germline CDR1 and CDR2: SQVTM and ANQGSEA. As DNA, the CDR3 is TGCAGCGGAGGGGATGGCAATCAGCCCCAGCATTTT. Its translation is CSGGDGNQPQHF.

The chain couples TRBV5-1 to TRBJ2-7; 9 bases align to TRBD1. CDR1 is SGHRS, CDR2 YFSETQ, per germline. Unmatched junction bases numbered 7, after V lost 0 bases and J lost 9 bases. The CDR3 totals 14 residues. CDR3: CASSLAQGASGQYF. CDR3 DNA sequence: TGCGCCAGCAGCTTGGCACAGGGGGCTTCAGGGCAGTACTTC.

This CDR3 reads CASSSPRQGAYEQYF. The CDR3 region has the DNA TGTGCCAGCAGTTCCCCCCGACAGGGGGCTTACGAGCAGTACTTC. The chain uses TRBV28 and TRBJ2-7, with 10 bases lining up with TRBD1. Trimming took 4 bases from V and 4 from J; bases not matched to a gene: 7. CDR3 length equals 15 residues. The germline gives CDR1 MDHEN, CDR2 SYDVKM.